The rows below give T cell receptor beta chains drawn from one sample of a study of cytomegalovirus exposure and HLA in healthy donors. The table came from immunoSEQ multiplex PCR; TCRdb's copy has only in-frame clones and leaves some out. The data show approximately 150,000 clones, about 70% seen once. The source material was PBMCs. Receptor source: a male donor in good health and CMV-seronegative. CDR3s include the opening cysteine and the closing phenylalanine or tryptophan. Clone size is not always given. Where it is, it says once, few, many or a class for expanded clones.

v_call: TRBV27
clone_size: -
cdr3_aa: CASSFLAGGVYEQYF

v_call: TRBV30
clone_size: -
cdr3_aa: CAWMGGKGRASGYTF

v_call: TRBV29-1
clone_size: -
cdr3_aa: CSVAEPKLFF

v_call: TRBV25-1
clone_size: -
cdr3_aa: CASSGGTGMSDTQYF

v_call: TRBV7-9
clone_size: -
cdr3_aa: CASSFGQTTSTDTQYF

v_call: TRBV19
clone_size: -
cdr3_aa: CASSIRPHALVMGYTF

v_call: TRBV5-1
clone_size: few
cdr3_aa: CASDIQTGGITTDTQYF

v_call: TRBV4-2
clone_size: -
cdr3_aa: CASSRASGFSRGGEQYF

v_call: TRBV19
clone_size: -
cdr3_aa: CASSSGGLASGANVLTF

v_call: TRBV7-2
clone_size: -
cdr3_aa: CASSPARGTGAEAFF

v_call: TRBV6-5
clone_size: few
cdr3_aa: CASSKLAGESYEQYF

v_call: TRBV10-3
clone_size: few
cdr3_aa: CAITPMKERTNYGYTF

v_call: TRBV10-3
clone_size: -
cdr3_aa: CAISGPGGGETQYF

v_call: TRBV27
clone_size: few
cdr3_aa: CASSLTPGQNFYEQYF

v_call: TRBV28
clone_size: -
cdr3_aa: CASSLPDWTGAFSNQPQHF

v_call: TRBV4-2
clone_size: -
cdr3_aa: CASSQPPGTSNEKLFF

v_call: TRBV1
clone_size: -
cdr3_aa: CTSSPTSGGNNEQFF

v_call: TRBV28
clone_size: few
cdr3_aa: CASSLALAGVRSYEQYF

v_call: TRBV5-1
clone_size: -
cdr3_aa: CASSPPGTGGIDEQYF

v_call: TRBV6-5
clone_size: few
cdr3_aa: CASSLTGPYTEAFF

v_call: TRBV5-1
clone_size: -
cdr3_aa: CASSLEFLSAGGYTF

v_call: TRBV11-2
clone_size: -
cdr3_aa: CASRLRGIREMNTEAFF

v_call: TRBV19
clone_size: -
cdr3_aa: CASTHPVGGIGRNQPQHF

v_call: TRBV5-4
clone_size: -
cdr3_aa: CASSTVNTEAFF

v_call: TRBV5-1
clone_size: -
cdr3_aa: CASSLGVWEGMNTEAFF

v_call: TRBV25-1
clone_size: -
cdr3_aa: CASSDLGSGQGSYNEQFF

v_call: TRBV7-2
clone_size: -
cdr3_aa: CASSPRGAGGITDTQYF

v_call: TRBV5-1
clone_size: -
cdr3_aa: CASSDPTGQGGTDTQYF

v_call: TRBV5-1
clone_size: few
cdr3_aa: CASSLGFGQAYEQYF

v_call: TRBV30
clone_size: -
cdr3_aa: CAKSQANYGYTF

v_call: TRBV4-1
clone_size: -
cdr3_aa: CASSFWDRGGEQYF

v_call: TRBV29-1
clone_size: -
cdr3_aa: CSVPQPNYGYTF

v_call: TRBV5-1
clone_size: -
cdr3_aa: CVREGNTEAFF

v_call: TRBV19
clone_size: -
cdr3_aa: CASSPFGQSNTEAFF

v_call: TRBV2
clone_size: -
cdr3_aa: CASKVQGWDGYTF

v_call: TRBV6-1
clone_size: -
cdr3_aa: CASSATVDSSNTIYF

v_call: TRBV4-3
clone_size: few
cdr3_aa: CASSQEGPWTGGTNYGYTF

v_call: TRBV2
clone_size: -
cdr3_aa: CASSVSPPGVNTEAFF

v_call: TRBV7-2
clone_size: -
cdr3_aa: CASSLGVLREQYF

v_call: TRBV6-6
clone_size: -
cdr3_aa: CASSNRDRLSGNTIYF

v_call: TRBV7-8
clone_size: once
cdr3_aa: CASSWGGGENTEAFF

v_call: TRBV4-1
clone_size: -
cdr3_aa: CASSQNYRGGYETEAFF

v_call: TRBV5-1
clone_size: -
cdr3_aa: CASSVSGAPDTQYF

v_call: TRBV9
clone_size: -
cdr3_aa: CASSAPPAGVTNEQFF

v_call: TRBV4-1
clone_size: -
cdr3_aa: CASNQEGRADTGELFF

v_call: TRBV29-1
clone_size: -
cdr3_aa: CSVEDGSSYEQYF

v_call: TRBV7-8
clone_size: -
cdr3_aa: CASSLRTSGGAVETQYF

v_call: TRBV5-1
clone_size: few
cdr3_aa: CASSLQVQETQYF

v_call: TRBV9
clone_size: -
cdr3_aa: CASSAGLFFTGELFF

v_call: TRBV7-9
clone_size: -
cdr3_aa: CASSLAYRTYEQYF

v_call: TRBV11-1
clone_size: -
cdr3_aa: CASSLARGTYNEQFF

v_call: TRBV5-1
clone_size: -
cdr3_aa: CASSLEASGTSTDTQYF

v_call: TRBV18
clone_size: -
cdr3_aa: CASSPPSSAQYF